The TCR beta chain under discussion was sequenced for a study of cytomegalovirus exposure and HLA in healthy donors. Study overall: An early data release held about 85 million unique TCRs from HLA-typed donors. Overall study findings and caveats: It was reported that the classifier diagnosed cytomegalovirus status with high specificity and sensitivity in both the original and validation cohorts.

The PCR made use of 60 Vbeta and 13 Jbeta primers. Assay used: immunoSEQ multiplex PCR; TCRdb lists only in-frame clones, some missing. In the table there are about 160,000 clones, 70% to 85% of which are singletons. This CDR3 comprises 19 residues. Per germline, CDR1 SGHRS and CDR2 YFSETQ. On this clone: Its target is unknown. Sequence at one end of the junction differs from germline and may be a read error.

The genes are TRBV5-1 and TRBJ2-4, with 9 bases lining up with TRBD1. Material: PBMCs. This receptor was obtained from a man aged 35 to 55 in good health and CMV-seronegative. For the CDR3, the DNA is TGCGCCAGCAGCTTCGGGGGACAGGGAACTGCTATAGCCAAAAACAGTCAGTACTTC. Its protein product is CASSFGGQGTAIAKNSQYF.